This TCR beta chain was identified during a study of cytomegalovirus exposure and HLA in healthy donors. The CDR3 is 14 residues long. The ends were cut back, 5 bases at V and 10 bases at J, with 20 bases in the middle. Germline CDR1 SGHVS, CDR2 FQNEAQ. The PCR had 60 Vbeta and 13 Jbeta primers. This table comes from immunoSEQ multiplex PCR, and its TCRdb copy is limited to in-frame clones, with some not included. The sample carries about 170,000 clones, around three quarters recorded once. The TCR was taken from a woman under 40 in good health and CMV-seropositive. V gene TRBV7-8 combines with J gene TRBJ1-1; possibly TRBD1 for D (5 bases). Sequenced material: PBMCs. This chain's CDR3 is CASSPPGRLGIAFF. In DNA, the CDR3 is TGTGCCAGCAGCCCCCCAGGGCGCCTGGGGATAGCTTTCTTT.